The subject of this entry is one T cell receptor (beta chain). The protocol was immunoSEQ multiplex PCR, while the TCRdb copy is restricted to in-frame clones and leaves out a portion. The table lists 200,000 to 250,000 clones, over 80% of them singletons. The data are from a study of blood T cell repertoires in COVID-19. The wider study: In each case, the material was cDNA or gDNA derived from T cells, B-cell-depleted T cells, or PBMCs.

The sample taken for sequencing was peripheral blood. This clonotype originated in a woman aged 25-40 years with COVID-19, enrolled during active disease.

CDR3 coding DNA: TGCAGCGTTGAATATTCAGATACGCAGTATTTT. Its protein is CSVEYSDTQYF. The rearrangement joins TRBV29-1 to TRBJ2-3; D gene uncertain. V lost 2 bases and J 4 bases, leaving 4 bases between the germline ends. The CDR3 extends over 11 amino acids. Germline V gene data show CDR1 as SQVTM and CDR2 as ANQGSEA.